This T cell receptor (beta chain) is drawn from a study of shared clonotypes between healthy human individuals. Study overall: The plates for each donor numbered three CD4 naive, three CD4 memory, two CD8 naive and one CD8 memory.

In this sample, this clone turned up a few times. The input for sorted-subset replicate PCRs was roughly 180 ng DNA, about 30,000 T cell genomes. TCRdb keeps only in-frame clones here, not all; method: immunoSEQ multiplex PCR. The sample yields a few million clones, approximately 93% seen once. The CDR3 totals 14 residues. J gave up 5 bases and V 7 bases, and 9 bases lay outside the gene matches. CDR1 and CDR2 (germline): LNHDA, SQIVND (reference sequence). There were no recent acute infections or vaccinations among the donors, who were healthy HIV-negative adults. The TCR was taken from a man aged 18 to 30 in good health. Some clones in this sample may be carry-over from other donors' samples. The specimen sequenced was naive CD4+ T cells from PBMCs. Subset reported: CD45RA+ positively selected. V usage is TRBV19 and J usage is TRBJ1-1; 8 nucleotides match TRBD1. The CDR3 DNA reads TGTGCCAGTACCTGGACAGGGCGCGGGACTGAAGCTTTCTTT. Its protein is CASTWTGRGTEAFF.